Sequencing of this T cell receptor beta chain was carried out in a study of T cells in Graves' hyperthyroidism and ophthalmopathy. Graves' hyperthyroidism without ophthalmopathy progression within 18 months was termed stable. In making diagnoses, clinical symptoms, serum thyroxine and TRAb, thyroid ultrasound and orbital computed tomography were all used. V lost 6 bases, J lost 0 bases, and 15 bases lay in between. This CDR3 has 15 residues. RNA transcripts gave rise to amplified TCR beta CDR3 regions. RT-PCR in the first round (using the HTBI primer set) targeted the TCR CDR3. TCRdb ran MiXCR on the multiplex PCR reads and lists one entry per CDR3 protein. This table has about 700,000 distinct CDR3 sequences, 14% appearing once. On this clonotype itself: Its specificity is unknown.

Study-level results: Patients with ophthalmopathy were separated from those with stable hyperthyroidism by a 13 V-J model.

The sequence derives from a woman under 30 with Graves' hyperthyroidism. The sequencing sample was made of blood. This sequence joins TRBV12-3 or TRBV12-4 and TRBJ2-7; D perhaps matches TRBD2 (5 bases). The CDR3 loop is CASSPGGSSSYEQYF. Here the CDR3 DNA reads TGTGCCAGCAGCCCTGGCGGGTCCAGCTCCTACGAGCAGTACTTC.